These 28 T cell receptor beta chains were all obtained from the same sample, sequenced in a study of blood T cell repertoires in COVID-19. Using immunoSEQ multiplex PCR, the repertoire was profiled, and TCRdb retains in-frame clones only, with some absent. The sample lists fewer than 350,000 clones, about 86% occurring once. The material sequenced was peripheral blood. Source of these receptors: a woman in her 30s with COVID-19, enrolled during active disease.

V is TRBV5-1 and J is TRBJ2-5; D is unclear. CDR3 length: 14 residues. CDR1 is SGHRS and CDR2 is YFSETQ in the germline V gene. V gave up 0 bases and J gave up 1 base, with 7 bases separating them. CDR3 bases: TGCGCCAGCAGCTTGGTTGGCAGCCAAGAGACCCAGTACTTC. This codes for CASSLVGSQETQYF.

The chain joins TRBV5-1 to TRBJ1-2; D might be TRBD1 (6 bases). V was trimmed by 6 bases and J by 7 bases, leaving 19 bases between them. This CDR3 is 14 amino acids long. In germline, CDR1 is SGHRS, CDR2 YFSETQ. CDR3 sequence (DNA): TGCGCCAGCAACCCAAACCAGGGGCGTCGTGGCTACACCTTC. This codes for CASNPNQGRRGYTF.

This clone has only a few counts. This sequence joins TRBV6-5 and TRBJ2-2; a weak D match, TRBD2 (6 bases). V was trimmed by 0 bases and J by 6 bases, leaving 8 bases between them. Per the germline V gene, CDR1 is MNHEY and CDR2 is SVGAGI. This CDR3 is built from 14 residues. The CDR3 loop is CASSYSREAGELFF. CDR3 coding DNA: TGTGCCAGCAGTTACTCCAGGGAGGCCGGGGAGCTGTTTTTT.

CDR3 protein: CASSAGLYGYTF. In DNA, the CDR3 is TGTGCCAGCAGCGCAGGGCTCTATGGCTACACCTTC. The gene calls are TRBV11-1 and TRBJ1-2, with D perhaps TRBD1 (5 bases). Looked up from germline, CDR1 is SGHAT and CDR2 is FQDESV (reference sequence). V lost 5 bases and J lost 4, with 8 bases in between. The CDR3 extends over 12 amino acids.

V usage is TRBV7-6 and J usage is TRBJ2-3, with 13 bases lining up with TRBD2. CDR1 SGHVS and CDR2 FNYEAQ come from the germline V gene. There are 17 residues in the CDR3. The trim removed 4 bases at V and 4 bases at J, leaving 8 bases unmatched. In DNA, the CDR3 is TGTGCCAGCAGCTACCAGGGACTAGCGGGGAGAGCAGATACGCAGTATTTT. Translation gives CASSYQGLAGRADTQYF.

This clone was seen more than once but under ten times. The CDR3 sequence is CASSHLTGGVLGNTIYF. The CDR3 nucleotides are TGCGCCAGCAGCCACCTGACAGGGGGCGTACTTGGAAACACCATATATTTT. This rearrangement joins TRBV4-1 to TRBJ1-3, with TRBD1 matching 10 bases. This CDR3 region has 17 residues. Germline CDR1 is MGHRA and CDR2 is YSYEKL. After removal of 3 bases from V and 3 bases from J, the junction contained 8 bases not matched to a gene.

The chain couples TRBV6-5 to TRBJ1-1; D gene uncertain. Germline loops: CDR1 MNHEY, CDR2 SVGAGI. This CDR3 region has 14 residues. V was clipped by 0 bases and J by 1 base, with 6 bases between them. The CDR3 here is CASSYSRGNTEAFF. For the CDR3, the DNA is TGTGCCAGCAGTTACTCGCGGGGGAACACTGAAGCTTTCTTT.

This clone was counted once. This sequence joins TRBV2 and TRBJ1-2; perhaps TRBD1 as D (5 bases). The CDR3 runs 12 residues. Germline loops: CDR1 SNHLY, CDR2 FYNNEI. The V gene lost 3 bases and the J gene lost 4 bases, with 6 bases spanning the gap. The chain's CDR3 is CASSEDIYGYTF. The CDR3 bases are TGTGCCAGCAGTGAGGACATCTATGGCTACACCTTC.

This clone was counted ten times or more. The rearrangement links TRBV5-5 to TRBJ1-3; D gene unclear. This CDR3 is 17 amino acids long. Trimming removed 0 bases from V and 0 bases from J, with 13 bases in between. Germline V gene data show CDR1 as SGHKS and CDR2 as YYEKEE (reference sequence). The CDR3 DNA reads TGTGCCAGCAGCTTGGACCGCCGGAGCCTCTCTGGAAACACCATATATTTT. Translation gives CASSLDRRSLSGNTIYF. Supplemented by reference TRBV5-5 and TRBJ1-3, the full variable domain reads DAGVTQSPTHLIKTRGQQVTLRCSPISGHKSVSWYQQVLGQGPQFIFQYYEKEERGRGNFPDRFSARQFPNYSSELNVNALLLGDSALYLCASSLDRRSLSGNTIYFGEGSWLTVV.

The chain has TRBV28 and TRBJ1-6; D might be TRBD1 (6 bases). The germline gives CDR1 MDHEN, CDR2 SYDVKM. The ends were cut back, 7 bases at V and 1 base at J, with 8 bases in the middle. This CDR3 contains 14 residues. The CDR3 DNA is TGTGCCAGCATCAGGGGTTCCTATAATTCACCCCTCCACTTT. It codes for CASIRGSYNSPLHF.

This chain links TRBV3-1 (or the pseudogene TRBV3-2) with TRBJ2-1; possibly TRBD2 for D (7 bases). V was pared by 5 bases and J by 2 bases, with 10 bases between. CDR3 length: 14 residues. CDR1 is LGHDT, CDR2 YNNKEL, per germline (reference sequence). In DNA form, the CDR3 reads TGTGCCAGCAGCAGAGGGGGGGCCTACAATGAGCAGTTCTTC. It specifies CASSRGGAYNEQFF.

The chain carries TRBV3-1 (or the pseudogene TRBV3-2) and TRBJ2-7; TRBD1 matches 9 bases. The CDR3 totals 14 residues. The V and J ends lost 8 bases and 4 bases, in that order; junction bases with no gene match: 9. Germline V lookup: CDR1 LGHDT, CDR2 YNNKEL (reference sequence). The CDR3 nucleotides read TGTGCCAGCCAGGTGGGGACAGGGTCATACGAGCAGTACTTC. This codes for CASQVGTGSYEQYF.

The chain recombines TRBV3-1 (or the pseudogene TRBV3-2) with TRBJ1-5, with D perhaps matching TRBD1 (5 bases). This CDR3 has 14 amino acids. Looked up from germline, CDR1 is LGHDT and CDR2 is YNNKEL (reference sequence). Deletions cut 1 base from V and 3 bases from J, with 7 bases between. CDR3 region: CASSQGQTNQPQHF. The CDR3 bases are TGTGCCAGCAGCCAAGGACAGACCAATCAGCCCCAGCATTTT.

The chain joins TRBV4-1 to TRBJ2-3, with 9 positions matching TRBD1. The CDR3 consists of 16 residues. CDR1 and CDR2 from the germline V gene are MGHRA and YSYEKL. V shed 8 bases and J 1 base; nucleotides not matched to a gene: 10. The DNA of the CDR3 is TGCGCCAGCGCAGTGTCACAGGGGGCCCGCACAGATACGCAGTATTTT. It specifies CASAVSQGARTDTQYF.

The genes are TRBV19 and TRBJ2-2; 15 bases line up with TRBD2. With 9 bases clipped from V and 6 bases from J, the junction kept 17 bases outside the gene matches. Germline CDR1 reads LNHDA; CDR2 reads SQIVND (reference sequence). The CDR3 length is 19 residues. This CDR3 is CASSSWTSGGVGQAGELFF. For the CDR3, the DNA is TGTGCCAGCTCCAGTTGGACTAGCGGGGGGGTCGGTCAGGCCGGGGAGCTGTTTTTT. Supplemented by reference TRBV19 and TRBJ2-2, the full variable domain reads DGGITQSPKYLFRKEGQNVTLSCEQNLNHDAMYWYRQDPGQGLRLIYYSQIVNDFQKGDIAEGYSVSREKKESFPLTVTSAQKNPTAFYLCASSSWTSGGVGQAGELFFGEGSRLTVL.

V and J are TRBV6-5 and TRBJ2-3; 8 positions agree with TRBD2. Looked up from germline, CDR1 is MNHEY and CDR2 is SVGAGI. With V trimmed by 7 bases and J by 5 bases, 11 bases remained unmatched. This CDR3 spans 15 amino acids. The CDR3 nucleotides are TGTGCCAGCACCCCCCCCGGGGGGGGAAGAGATACGCAGTATTTT. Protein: CASTPPGGGRDTQYF.

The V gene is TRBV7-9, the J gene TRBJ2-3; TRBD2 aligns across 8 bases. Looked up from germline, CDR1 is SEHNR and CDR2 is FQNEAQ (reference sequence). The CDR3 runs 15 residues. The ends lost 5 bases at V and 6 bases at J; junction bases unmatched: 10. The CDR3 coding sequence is TGTGCCAGCAGCGACGGCGGGGGGATGAGGGATACGCAGTATTTT. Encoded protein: CASSDGGGMRDTQYF. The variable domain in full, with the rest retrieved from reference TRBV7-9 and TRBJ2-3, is DTGVSQNPRHKITKRGQNVTFRCDPISEHNRLYWYRQTLGQGPEFLTYFQNEAQLEKSRLLSDRFSAERPKGSFSTLEIQRTEQGDSAMYLCASSDGGGMRDTQYFGPGTRLTVL.

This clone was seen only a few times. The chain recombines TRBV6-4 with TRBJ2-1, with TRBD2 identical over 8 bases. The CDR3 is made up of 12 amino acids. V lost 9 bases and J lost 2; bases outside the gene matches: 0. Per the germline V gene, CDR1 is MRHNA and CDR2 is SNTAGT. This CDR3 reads CASSGAYNEQFF. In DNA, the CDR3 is TGTGCCAGTAGCGGGGCCTACAATGAGCAGTTCTTC.

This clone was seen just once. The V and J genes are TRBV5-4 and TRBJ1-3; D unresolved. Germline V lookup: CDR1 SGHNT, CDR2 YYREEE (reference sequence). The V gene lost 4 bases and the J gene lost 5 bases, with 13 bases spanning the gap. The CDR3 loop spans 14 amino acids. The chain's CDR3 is CASSRSDGRNTIYF. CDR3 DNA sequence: TGTGCCAGCAGCCGGTCAGACGGGAGAAACACCATATATTTT.

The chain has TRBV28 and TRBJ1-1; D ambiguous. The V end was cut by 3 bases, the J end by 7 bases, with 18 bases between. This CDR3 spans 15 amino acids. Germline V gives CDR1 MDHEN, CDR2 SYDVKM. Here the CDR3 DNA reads TGTGCCAGCAGTTTTCGAGGGAGAAGATTCCTTGAAGCTTTCTTT. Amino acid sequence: CASSFRGRRFLEAFF.

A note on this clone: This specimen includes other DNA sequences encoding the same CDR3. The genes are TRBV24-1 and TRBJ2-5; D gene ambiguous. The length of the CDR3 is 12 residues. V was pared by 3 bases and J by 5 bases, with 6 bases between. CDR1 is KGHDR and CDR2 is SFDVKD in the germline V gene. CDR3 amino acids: CATSDPGETQYF. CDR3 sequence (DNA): TGTGCCACCAGTGATCCCGGGGAGACCCAGTACTTC.

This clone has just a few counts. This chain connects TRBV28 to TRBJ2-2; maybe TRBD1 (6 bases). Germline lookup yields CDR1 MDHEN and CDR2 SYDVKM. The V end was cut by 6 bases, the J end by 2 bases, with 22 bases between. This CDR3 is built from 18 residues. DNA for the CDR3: TGTGCCAGCAGCTTACGGGACACCGGGTGGGCTAACACCGGGGAGCTGTTTTTT. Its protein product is CASSLRDTGWANTGELFF.

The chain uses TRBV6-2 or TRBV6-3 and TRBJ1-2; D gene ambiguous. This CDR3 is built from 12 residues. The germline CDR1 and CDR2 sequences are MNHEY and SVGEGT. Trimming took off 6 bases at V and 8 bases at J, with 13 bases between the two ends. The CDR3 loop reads CASSLGVRGYTF. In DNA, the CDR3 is TGTGCCAGCAGCCTCGGGGTACGGGGCTACACCTTC.

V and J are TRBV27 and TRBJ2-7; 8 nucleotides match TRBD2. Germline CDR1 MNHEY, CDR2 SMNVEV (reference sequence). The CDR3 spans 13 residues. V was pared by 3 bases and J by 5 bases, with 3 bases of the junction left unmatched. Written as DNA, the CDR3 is TGTGCCAGCAGTTTCGGGGGGGGGAACGAGCAGTACTTC. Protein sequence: CASSFGGGNEQYF.

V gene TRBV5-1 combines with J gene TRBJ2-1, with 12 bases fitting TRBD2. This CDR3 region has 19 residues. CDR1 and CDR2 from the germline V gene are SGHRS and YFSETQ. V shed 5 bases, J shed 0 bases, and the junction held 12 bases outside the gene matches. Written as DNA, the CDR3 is TGCGCCAGCAGTTATAACCTAGCGGGGGGGCAAAGCTCCTACAATGAGCAGTTCTTC. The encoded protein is CASSYNLAGGQSSYNEQFF.

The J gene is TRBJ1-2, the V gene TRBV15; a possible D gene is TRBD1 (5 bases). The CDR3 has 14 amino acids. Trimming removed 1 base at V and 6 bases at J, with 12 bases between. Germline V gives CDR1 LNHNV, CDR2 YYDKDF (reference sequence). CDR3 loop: CATSRAVQGDGYTF. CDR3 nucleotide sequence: TGTGCCACCAGCAGAGCTGTCCAGGGCGATGGCTACACCTTC. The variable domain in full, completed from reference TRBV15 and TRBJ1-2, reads DAMVIQNPRYQVTQFGKPVTLSCSQTLNHNVMYWYQQKSSQAPKLLFHYYDKDFNNEADTPDNFQSRRPNTSFCFLDIRSPGLGDTAMYLCATSRAVQGDGYTFGSGTRLTVV.

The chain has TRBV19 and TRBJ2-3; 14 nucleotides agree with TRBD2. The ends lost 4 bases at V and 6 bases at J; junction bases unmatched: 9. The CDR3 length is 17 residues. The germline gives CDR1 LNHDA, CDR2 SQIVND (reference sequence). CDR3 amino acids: CASSTQTSGGALDTQYF. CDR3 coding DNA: TGTGCCAGTAGTACCCAGACTAGCGGGGGGGCCTTGGATACGCAGTATTTT.

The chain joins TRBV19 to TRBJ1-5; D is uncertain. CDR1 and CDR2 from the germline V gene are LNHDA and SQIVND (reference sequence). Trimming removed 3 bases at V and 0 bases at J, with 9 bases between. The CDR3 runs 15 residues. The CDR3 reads CASSISRYSNQPQHF. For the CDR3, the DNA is TGTGCCAGTAGTATTAGTCGTTATAGCAATCAGCCCCAGCATTTT.